This T cell receptor (beta chain) was captured by sequencing in a study of spatial heterogeneity in lung cancer. Study summary: Each time, sequencing found more beta-chain sequences than alpha-chain sequences. In raw reads, more than 8.5 appearances on average were recorded for each unique TCR and UMI combination.

In the library, each TCR cDNA molecule bore its own unique molecular identifier. TCRdb re-analysed the 5' RACE reads in MiXCR, keeping a single row per CDR3 protein. This sample has more than 9,000 distinct CDR3 sequences, with approximately 6.2% found just once. The CDR3 is 20 residues long. The V gene's germline CDR1 is SGHDN and CDR2 FVKESK. Between the trimmed V and J ends, which lost 0 bases and 5 bases, there was a span of 25 bases. Documented time point: sample taken at primary tumor resection. Whole RNA, isolated from tumor, nontumor lung or frozen PBMC, was sequenced without prior sorting. The donor population consisted of roughly 70 patients with untreated, early-stage non-small cell lung cancer. Within the sample, this clonotype is medium-sized (0.01 to 0.1%). This beta chain is a stray read from a library made for alpha chains; its abundance is not meaningful.

This specimen consisted of normal lung tissue next to the tumor, obtained at surgery. The receptor was derived from a male donor with early-stage non-small cell lung cancer. This chain links TRBV14 with TRBJ1-4, with D possibly matching TRBD1 (5 bases). The CDR3 region has the DNA TGTGCCAGCAGCCAAGATCTGATCGGGGCAGGCCAAACGGGAAATGAAAAACTGTTTTTT. Protein: CASSQDLIGAGQTGNEKLFF.